These 4 T cell receptor beta chains were all obtained from the same sample, sequenced in a study of neurological immune-mediated disorders. MiXCR was run by TCRdb on the 5' RACE reads, yielding one entry per CDR3 protein. The top ten hold about 1.1% of the sample, which has roughly 75,000 distinct CDR3 sequences, 2.5% to 3% seen once. Sequencing was carried out using PBMCs. These receptors all come from a woman aged 25 to 39 with multiple sclerosis.

This clonotype showed up many times. The chain combines TRBV5-1 with TRBJ1-2; no definite D call. CDR3 length equals 14 residues. The germline gives CDR1 SGHRS, CDR2 YFSETQ. Trimming removed 0 bases at V and 7 bases at J, with 13 bases between. CDR3 in amino acids: CASSLDGRPPGYTF. In nucleotides, the CDR3 is TGCGCCAGCAGCTTGGATGGCAGGCCCCCTGGCTACACCTTC.

This clonotype has at least ten counts. CDR3 DNA: TGTGCCAGCAGTTATGGTTCGGGTGCTCTTGGCACAGATACGCAGTATTTT. As protein: CASSYGSGALGTDTQYF. V is TRBV6-5 and J is TRBJ2-3; D gene ambiguous. The CDR3 extends over 17 amino acids. Trimming cost V 3 bases and J 1 base, with 17 bases left between them. Germline V CDR1 and CDR2: MNHEY, SVGAGI.

This clonotype was seen many times. This sequence joins TRBV24-1 and TRBJ2-1; D not resolved. Germline CDR1 KGHDR, CDR2 SFDVKD. Trimming took off 2 bases at V and 1 base at J, with 14 bases between the two ends. The CDR3 is made up of 17 amino acids. CDR3: CATSDYTGSLSYNEQFF. In DNA, the CDR3 is TGTGCCACCAGTGATTACACCGGGTCGCTATCCTACAATGAGCAGTTCTTC.

This clonotype was observed many times. This chain joins TRBV5-1 and TRBJ2-4, with D possibly matching TRBD1 (5 bases). This CDR3 has 14 amino acids. Trimming pared 3 bases from V and 7 bases from J, leaving 14 bases between. Germline V CDR1 and CDR2: SGHRS, YFSETQ. The CDR3 spells CASSSGPPGNIQYF. The CDR3 DNA is TGCGCCAGCAGCTCAGGGCCACCCGGTAACATTCAGTACTTC.